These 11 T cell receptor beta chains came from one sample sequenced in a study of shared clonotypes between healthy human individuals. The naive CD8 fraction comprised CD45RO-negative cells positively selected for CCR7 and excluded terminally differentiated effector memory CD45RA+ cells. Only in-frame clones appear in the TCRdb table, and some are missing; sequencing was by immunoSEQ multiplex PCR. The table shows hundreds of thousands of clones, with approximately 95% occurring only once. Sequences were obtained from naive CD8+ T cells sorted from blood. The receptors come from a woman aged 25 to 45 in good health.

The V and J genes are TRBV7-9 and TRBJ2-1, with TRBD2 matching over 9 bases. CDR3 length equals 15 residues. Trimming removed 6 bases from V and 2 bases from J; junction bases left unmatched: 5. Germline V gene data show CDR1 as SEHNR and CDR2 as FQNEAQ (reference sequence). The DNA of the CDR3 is TGTGCCAGCAGAGAAGCGGGAGGTCCCTACAATGAGCAGTTCTTC. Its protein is CASREAGGPYNEQFF.

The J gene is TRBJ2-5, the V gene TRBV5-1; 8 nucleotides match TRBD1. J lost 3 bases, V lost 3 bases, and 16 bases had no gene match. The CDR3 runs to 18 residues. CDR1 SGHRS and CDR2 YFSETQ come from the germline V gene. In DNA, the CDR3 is TGCGCCAGCAGCTGGACACCGGGACAGGCCGCACGAGAAGAGACCCAGTACTTC. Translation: CASSWTPGQAAREETQYF.

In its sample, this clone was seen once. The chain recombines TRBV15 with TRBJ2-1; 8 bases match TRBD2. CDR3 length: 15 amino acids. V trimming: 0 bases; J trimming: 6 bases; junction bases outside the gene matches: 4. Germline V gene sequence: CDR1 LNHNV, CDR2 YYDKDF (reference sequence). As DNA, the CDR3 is TGTGCCACCAGCAGAGAGACTAGCGTCATCAATGAGCAGTTCTTC. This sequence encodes CATSRETSVINEQFF.

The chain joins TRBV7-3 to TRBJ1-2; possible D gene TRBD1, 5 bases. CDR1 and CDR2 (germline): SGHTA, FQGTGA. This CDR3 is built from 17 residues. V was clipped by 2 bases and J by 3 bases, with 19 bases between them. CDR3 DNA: TGTGCCAGCAGCTTATCCAGGGTGGTATGGGGGTACTATGGCTACACCTTC. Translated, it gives CASSLSRVVWGYYGYTF.

The CDR3 DNA reads as TGTGCCAGCAGTTTGTCGGACGGGAATGAGCAGTTCTTC. This encodes CASSLSDGNEQFF. The chain employs TRBV27 and TRBJ2-1, with no clear D. The CDR3 is made up of 13 amino acids. Per germline, CDR1 MNHEY and CDR2 SMNVEV (reference sequence). V lost 3 bases and J 7 bases, leaving 10 bases between the germline ends.

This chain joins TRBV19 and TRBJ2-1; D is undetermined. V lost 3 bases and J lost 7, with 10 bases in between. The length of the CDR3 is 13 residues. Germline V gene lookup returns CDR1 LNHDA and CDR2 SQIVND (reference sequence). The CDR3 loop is CASSIREYNEQFF. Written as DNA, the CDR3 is TGTGCCAGTAGTATTCGTGAGTATAATGAGCAGTTCTTC.

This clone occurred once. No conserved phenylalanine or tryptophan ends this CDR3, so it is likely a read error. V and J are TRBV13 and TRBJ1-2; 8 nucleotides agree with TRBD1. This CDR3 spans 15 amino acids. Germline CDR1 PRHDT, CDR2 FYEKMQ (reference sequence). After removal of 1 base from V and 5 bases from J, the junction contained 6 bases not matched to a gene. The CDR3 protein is CASSLEMTGVYGYTL. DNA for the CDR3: TGTGCCAGCAGCTTAGAGATGACAGGGGTATATGGCTACACCCTC.

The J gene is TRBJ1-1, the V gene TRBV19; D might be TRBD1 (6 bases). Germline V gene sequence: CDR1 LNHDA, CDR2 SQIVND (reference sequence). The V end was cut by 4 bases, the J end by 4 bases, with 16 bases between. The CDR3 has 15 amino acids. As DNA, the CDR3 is TGTGCCAGTAGTACCCGACAGGCGAACCCCACTGAAGCTTTCTTT. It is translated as CASSTRQANPTEAFF.

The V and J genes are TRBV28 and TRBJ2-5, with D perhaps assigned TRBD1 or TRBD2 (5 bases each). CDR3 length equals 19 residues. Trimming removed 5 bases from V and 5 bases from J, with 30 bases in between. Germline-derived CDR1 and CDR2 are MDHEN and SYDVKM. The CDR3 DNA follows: TGTGCCAGCAGTACTCCGGGCGAGGGGCAAGTTTACCTTGGGGAGACCCAGTACTTC. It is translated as CASSTPGEGQVYLGETQYF.

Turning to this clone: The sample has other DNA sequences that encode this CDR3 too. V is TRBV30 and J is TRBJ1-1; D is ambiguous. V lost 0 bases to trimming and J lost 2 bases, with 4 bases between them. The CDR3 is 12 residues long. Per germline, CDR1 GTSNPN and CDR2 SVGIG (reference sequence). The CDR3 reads CAWSVRNTEAFF. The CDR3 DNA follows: TGTGCCTGGAGTGTACGTAACACTGAAGCTTTCTTT.

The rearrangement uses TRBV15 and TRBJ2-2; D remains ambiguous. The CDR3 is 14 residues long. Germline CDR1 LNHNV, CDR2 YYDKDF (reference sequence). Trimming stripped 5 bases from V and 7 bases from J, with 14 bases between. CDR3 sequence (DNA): TGTGCCACCAGCTTCATCCCCGTGGGCGGGGAGCTGTTTTTT. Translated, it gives CATSFIPVGGELFF.